In its sample, the clone carrying this T cell receptor beta chain was seen once. The data stem from a study of T cell changes during pregnancy in multiple sclerosis. TCRdb keeps only in-frame clones here, not all; method: immunoSEQ multiplex PCR. The sample lists about 36,000 clones; 80% to 95% were seen once. The J segment lost 3 bases and the V segment lost 3 bases, leaving 4 bases of the junction unmatched. Germline assignment: CDR1 MDHEN and CDR2 SYDVKM. The CDR3 sequence is 14 residues long. The chain carries TRBV28 and TRBJ2-7; 8 bases are a match to TRBD2. This receptor was obtained from a female donor in good health, enrolled as a control in a pregnancy study. The sample was CD4+ T cells from peripheral blood mononuclear cells, taken in the third trimester of pregnancy. CDR3 loop: CASSLPGGNYEQYF. CDR3 in DNA: TGTGCCAGCAGTTTGCCGGGGGGGAACTACGAGCAGTACTTC.